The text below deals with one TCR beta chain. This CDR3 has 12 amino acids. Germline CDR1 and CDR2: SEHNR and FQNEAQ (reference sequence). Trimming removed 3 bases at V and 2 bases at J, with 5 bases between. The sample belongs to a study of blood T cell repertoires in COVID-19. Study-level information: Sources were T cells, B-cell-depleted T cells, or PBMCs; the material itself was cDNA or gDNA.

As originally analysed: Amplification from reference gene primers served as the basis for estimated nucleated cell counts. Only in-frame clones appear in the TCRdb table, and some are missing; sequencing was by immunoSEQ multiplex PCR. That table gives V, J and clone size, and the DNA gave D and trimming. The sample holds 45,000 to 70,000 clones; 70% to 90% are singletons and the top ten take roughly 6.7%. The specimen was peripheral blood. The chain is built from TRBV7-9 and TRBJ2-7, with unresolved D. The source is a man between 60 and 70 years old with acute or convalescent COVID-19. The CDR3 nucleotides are TGTGCCAGCAGCTTCCGTCCCTACGAGCAGTACTTC. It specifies CASSFRPYEQYF.